This TCR beta chain was identified in a study of T cells in tumors after PD-1 blockade. This clone was seen a few times. V was shortened by 4 bases and J by 10 bases, with 14 bases between the two germline ends. Looked up from germline, CDR1 is MGHRA and CDR2 is YSYEKL. This CDR3 region has 14 residues. Measured with immunoSEQ multiplex PCR; TCRdb has only the in-frame clones, and not every one. The table lists about 25,000 clones, roughly 85% of them singletons. This TCR came from a human donor with basal cell carcinoma. The material was PBMCs, obtained after anti-PD-1 treatment. The J gene is TRBJ1-6, the V gene TRBV4-1; D perhaps matches TRBD1 (6 bases). The CDR3 DNA sequence: TGCGCCAGCAGCCCCCGGACAGAAGGATCACCCCTCCACTTT. It yields the protein CASSPRTEGSPLHF.